This T cell receptor (beta chain) was identified during a study of blood T cells in healthy people across ages. Using a J-beta primer mix together with a sample-barcoded 5' primer, a second PCR was run for about 6 to 12 cycles. MiXCR, run by TCRdb on the 5' RACE reads, gives a single entry per CDR3 protein. The sample lists 600,000 or so distinct CDR3 sequences, roughly 21% seen once, with 3% to 4.5% in the top ten. Notes on the study in general: Diversity of TCR beta per million T cells declined in a roughly linear way with age. PBMC samples, being unsorted, prevented any conclusive comparison of naive and antigen-experienced cells.

Regarding this clonotype: Its antigen is unidentified.

Sequencing used blood. The clonotype comes from a man between 65 and 80 years old in good health.

The chain's CDR3 is CSAIEGNVNTEAFF. CDR3 in DNA: TGCAGTGCTATTGAAGGAAACGTTAACACTGAAGCTTTCTTT. The chain carries TRBV20-1 and TRBJ1-1; D remains unclear. Trimming removed 4 bases at V and 2 bases at J, with 14 bases between. This CDR3 has 14 residues. Germline loops: CDR1 DFQATT, CDR2 SNEGSKA (reference sequence).